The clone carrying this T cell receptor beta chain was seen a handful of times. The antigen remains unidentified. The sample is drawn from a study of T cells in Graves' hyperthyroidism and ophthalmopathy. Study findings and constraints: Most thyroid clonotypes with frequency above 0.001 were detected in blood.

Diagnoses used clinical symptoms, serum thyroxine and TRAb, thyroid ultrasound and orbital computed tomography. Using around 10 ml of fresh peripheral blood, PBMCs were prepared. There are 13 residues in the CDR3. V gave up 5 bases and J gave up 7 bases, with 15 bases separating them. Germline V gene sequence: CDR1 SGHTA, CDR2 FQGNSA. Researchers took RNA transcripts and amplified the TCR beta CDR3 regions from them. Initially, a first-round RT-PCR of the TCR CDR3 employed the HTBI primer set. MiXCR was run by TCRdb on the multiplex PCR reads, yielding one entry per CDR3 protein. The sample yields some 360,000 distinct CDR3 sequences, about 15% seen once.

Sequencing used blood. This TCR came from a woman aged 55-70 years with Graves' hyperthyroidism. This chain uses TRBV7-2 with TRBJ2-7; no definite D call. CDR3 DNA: TGTGCCAGCAGCACCCCAACTCTCCGGGAGCAGTACTTC. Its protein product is CASSTPTLREQYF.